The T cell receptor beta chain described here comes from a study of T cells in Graves' hyperthyroidism and ophthalmopathy. Turning to the study itself: The initial diagnosis was the point when peripheral blood was collected, ahead of any treatment.

Trimming stripped 4 bases from V and 2 bases from J, with 17 bases between. Looked up from germline, CDR1 is SGHRS and CDR2 is YFSETQ. This CDR3 is built from 16 residues. Findings of the study overall: In the blood, most expanded thyroid clonotypes above 0.001 appeared as well.

This clonotype was counted between two and nine times. What it recognizes is unknown. Amplified TCR beta CDR3 regions came from RNA transcripts. HTBI primers were used for first-round RT-PCR of the TCR CDR3. From the multiplex PCR reads, TCRdb called clonotypes with MiXCR, one entry per CDR3 protein. The sample includes fewer than 550,000 distinct CDR3 sequences, approximately 14% of them seen just once. The specimen was blood. This rearrangement joins TRBV5-1 to TRBJ2-3, with TRBD2 as a possible D gene (6 bases). The origin of this receptor is a young woman with Graves' hyperthyroidism. The DNA for the CDR3 is TGCGCCAGCAGCGGGGGAGGAGGGAGACTCACAGATACGCAGTATTTT. Its protein product is CASSGGGGRLTDTQYF.